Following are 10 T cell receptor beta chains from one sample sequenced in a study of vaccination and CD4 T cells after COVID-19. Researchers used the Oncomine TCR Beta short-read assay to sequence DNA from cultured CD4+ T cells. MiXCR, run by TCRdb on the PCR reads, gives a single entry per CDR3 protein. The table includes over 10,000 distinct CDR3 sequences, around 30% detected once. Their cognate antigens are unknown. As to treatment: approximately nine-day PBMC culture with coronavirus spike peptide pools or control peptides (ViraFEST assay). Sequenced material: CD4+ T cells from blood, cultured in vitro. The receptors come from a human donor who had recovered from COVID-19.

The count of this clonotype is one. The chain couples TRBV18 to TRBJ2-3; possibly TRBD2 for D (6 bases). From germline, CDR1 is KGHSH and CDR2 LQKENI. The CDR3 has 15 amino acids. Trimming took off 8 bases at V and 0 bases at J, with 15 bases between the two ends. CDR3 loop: CASTGSSVSTDTQYF. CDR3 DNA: TGTGCCAGCACCGGCTCTAGCGTTAGCACAGATACGCAGTATTTT. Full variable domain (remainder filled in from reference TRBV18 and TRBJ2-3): NAGVMQNPRHLVRRRGQEARLRCSPMKGHSHVYWYRQLPEEGLKFMVYLQKENIIDESGMPKERFSAEFPKEGPSILRIQQVVRGDSAAYFCASTGSSVSTDTQYFGPGTRLTVL.

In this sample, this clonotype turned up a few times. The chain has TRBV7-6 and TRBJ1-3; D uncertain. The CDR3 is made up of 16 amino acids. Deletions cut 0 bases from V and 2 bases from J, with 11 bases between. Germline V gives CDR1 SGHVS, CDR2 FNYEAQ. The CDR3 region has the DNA TGTGCCAGCAGCTTAGCTAAAGAGACACCTGGAAACACCATATATTTT. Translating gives CASSLAKETPGNTIYF.

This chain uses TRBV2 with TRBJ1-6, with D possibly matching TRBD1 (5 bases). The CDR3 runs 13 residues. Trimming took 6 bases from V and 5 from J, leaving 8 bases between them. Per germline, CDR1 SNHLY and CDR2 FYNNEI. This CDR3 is CASRGDHNSPLHF. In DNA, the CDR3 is TGTGCCAGCAGGGGGGACCATAATTCACCCCTCCACTTT.

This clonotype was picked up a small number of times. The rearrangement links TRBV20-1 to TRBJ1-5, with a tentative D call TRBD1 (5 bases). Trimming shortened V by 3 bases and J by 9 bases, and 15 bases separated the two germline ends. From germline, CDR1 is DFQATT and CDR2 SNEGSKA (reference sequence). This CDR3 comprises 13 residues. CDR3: CSARRGRDRPQHF. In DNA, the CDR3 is TGCAGTGCTAGGCGGGGAAGGGACCGGCCCCAGCATTTT.

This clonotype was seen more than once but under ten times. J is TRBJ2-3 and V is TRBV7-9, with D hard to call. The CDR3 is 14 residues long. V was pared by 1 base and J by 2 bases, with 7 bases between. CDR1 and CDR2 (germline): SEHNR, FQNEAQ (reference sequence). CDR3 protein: CASSLGSYTDTQYF. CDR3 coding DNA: TGTGCCAGCAGCTTAGGCAGTTACACAGATACGCAGTATTTT.

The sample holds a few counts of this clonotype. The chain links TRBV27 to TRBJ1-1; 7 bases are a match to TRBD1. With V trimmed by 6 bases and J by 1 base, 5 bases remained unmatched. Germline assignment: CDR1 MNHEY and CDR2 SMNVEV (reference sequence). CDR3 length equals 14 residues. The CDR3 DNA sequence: TGTGCCAGCAGCCAGGACAGGAAGAACACTGAAGCTTTCTTT. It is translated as CASSQDRKNTEAFF.

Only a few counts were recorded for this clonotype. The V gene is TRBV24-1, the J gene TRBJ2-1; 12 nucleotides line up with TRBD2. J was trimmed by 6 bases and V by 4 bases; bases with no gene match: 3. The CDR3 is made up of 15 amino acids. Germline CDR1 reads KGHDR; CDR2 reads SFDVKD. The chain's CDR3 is CATSDTSGRSNEQFF. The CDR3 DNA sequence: TGTGCCACCAGTGACACTAGCGGGAGGTCCAATGAGCAGTTCTTC.

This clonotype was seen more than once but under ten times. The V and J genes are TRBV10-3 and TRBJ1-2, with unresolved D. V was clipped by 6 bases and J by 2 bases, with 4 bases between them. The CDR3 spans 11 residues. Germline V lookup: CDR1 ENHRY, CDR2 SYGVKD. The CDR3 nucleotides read TGTGCCATCAGCCAAAACTATGGCTACACCTTC. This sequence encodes CAISQNYGYTF.

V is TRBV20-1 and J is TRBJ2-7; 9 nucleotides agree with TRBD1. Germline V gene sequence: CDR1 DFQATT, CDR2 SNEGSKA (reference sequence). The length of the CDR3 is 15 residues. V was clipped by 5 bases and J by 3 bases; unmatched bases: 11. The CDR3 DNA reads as TGCAGTGCTGAAAGTCCCGGGACAGGGATCTACGAGCAGTACTTC. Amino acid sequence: CSAESPGTGIYEQYF.

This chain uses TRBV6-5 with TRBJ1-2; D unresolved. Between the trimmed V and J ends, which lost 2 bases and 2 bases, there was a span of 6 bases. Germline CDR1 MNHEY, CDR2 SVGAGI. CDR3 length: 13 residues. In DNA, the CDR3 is TGTGCCAGCAGTTACAGGGCAAACTATGGCTACACCTTC. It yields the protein CASSYRANYGYTF.